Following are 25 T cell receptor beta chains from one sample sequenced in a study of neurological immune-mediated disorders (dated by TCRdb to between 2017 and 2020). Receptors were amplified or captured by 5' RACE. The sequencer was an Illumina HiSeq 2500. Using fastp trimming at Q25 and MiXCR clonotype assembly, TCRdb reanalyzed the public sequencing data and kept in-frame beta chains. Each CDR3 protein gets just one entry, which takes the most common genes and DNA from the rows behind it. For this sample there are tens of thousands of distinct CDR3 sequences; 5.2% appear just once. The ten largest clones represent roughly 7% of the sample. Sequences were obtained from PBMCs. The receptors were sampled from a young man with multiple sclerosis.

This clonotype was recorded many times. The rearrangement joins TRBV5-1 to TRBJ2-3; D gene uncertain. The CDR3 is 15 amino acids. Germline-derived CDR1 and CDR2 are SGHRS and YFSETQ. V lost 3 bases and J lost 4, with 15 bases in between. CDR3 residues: CASSSRLGGADTQYF. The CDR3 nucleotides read TGCGCCAGCAGCTCCCGCCTGGGCGGCGCAGATACGCAGTATTTT.

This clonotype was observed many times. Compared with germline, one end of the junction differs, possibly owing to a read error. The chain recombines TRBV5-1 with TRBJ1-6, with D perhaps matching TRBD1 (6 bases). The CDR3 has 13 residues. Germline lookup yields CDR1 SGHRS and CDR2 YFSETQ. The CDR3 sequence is CASSLDRGSPLNF. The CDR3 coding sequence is TGCGCCAGCAGCCTGGACAGAGGGTCACCCCTCAACTTT.

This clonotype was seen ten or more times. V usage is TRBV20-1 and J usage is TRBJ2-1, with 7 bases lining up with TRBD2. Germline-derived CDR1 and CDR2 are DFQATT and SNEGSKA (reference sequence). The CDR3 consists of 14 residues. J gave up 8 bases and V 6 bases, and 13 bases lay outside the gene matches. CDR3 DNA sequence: TGCAGTGCCCTCCCTAGCGGCGGGGTGTATGAGCAGTTCTTC. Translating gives CSALPSGGVYEQFF.

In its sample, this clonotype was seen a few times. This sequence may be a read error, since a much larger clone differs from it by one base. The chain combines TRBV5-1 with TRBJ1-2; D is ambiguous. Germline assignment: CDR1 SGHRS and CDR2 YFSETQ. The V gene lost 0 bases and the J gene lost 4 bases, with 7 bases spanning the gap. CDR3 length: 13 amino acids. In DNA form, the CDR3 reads TGCGCCAGCAGCTTGGAAAGGACCTATGGCTACACCTTC. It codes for CASSLERTYGYTF.

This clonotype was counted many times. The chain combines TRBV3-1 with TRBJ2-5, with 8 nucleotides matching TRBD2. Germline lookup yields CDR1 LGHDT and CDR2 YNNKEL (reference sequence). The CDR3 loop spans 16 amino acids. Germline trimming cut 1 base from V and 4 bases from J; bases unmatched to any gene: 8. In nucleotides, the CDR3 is TGTGCCAGCAGCCAAGGGGGTAGCGGGGCCTCAGAGACCCAGTACTTC. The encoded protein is CASSQGGSGASETQYF.

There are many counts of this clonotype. The CDR3 bases are TGCAGCGCTGCGGACAGTGAAGCTTTCTTT. It yields the protein CSAADSEAFF. The chain employs TRBV29-1 and TRBJ1-1; D possibly corresponds to TRBD1 (6 bases). Trimming took 7 bases from V and 7 from J, leaving 10 bases between them. There are 10 residues in the CDR3. Germline CDR1 is SQVTM and CDR2 is ANQGSEA.

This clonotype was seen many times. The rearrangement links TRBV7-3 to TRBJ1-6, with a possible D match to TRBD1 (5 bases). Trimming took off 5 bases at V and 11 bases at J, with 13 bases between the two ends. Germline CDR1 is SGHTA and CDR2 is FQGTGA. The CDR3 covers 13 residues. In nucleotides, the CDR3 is TGTGCCAGCAGCCCCGGGGGAGGCGCACCCCTCCACTTT. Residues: CASSPGGGAPLHF.

This CDR3 reads CASSIIGQPVSHSNQPQHF. The CDR3 coding sequence is TGTGCCAGTAGTATAATCGGACAGCCGGTATCACATAGCAATCAGCCCCAGCATTTT. J is TRBJ1-5 and V is TRBV19; perhaps TRBD1 as D (6 bases). V was trimmed by 2 bases and J by 0 bases, leaving 20 bases between them. This CDR3 is 19 amino acids long. Germline CDR1 reads LNHDA; CDR2 reads SQIVND (reference sequence).

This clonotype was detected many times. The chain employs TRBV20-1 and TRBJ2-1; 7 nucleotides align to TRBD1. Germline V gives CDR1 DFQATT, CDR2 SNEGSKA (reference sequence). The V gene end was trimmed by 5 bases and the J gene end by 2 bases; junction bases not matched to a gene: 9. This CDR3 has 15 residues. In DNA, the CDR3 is TGCAGTGCTCGGAAATGGGACAGAACCTACAATGAGCAGTTCTTC. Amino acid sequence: CSARKWDRTYNEQFF.

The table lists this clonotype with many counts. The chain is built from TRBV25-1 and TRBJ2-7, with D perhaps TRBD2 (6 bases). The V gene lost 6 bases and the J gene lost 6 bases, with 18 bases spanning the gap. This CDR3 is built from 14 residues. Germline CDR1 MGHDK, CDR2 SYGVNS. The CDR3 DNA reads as TGTGCCAGCAGCCTCGGGGGAGGAGTGTCCGAGCAGTACTTC. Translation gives CASSLGGGVSEQYF.

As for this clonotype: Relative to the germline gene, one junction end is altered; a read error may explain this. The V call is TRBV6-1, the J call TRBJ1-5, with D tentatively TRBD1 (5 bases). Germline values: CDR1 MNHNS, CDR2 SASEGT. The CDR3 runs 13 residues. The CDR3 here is CATDGGWYQPQNF. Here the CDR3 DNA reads TGTGCCACCGATGGGGGTTGGTATCAGCCCCAGAATTTT.

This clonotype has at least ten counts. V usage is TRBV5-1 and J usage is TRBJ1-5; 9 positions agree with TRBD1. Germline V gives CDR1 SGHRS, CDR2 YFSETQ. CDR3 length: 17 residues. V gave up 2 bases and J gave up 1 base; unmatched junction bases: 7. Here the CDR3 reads CASSLGTGLWSNQPQHF. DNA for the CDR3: TGCGCCAGCAGCTTAGGGACAGGGTTATGGAGCAATCAGCCCCAGCATTTT.

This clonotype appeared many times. This CDR3 reads CSAQKDEQFF. In DNA form, the CDR3 reads TGCAGTGCCCAGAAAGATGAGCAGTTCTTC. The gene calls are TRBV20-1 and TRBJ2-1; D is unclear. Germline values: CDR1 DFQATT, CDR2 SNEGSKA (reference sequence). The germline V and J ends were trimmed by 6 bases and 8 bases, with 8 bases remaining between them. This CDR3 is built from 10 residues.

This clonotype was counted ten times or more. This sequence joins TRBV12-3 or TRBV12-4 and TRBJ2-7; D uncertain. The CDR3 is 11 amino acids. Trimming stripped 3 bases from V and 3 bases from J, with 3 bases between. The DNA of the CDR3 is TGTGCCAGCAGTTTGAACTACGAGCAGTACTTC. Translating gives CASSLNYEQYF.

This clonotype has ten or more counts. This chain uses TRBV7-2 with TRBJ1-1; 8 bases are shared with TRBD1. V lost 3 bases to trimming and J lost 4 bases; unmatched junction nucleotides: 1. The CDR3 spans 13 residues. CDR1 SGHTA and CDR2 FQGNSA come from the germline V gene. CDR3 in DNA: TGTGCCAGCAGCTTCACAGGGGGCACTGAAGCTTTCTTT. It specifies CASSFTGGTEAFF.

The CDR3 sequence is CASSSFTIGGLNTQYF. As DNA, the CDR3 is TGTGCCAGCAGCTCATTTACGATAGGGGGGCTGAATACGCAGTATTTT. V is TRBV7-2 and J is TRBJ2-3; D is possibly TRBD1 or TRBD2 (6 bases each). V lost 4 bases and J 7 bases, leaving 21 bases between the germline ends. The CDR3 spans 16 residues. Germline-derived CDR1 and CDR2 are SGHTA and FQGNSA. The full variable domain, completed using reference TRBV7-2 and TRBJ2-3, is GAGVSQSPSNKVTEKGKDVELRCDPISGHTALYWYRQSLGQGLEFLIYFQGNSAPDKSGLPSDRFSAERTGGSVSTLTIQRTQQEDSAVYLCASSSFTIGGLNTQYFGPGTRLTVL.

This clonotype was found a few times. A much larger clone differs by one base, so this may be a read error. The CDR3 DNA reads TGTGCCAGCAGCCCGGTCGGGGTACCCTCCTACGAGAAGTACTTC. Its protein product is CASSPVGVPSYEKYF. V usage is TRBV9 and J usage is TRBJ2-7; possible D gene TRBD2, 5 bases. The CDR3 sequence is 15 residues long. The germline gives CDR1 SGDLS, CDR2 YYNGEE.

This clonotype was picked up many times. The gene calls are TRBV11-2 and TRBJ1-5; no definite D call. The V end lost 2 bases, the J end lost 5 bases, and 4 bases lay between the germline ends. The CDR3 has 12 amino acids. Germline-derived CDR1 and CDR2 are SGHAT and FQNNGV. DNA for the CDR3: TGTGCCAGCAGCTTAAACCATCAGCCCCAGCATTTT. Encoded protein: CASSLNHQPQHF.

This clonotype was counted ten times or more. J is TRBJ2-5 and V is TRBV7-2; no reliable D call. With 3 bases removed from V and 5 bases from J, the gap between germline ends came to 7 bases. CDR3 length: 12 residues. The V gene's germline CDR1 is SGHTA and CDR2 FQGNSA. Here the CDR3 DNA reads TGTGCCAGCAGCTTTAGTCGGGAGACCCAGTACTTC. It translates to CASSFSRETQYF. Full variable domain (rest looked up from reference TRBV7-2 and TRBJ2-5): GAGVSQSPSNKVTEKGKDVELRCDPISGHTALYWYRQSLGQGLEFLIYFQGNSAPDKSGLPSDRFSAERTGGSVSTLTIQRTQQEDSAVYLCASSFSRETQYFGPGTRLLVL.

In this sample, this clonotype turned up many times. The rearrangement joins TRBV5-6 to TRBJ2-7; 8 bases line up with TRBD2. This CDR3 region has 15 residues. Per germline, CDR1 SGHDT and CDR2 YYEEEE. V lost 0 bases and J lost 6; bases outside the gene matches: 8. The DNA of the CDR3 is TGTGCCAGCAGCTTGGGAGTGACTAGCGTAGTCGAGCAGTACTTC. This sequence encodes CASSLGVTSVVEQYF.

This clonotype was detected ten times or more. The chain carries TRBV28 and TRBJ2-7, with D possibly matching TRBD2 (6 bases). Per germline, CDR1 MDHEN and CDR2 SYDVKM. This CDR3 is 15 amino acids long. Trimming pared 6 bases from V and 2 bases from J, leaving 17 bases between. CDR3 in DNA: TGTGCCAGCAGACCCCGGGGTAGCGGAACCTACGAGCAGTACTTC. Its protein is CASRPRGSGTYEQYF.

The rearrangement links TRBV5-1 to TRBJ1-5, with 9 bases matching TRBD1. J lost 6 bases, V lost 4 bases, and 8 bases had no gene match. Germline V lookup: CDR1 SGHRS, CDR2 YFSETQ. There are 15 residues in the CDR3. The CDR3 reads CASSPGDRDRQPQHF. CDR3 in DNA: TGCGCCAGCAGCCCGGGGGACAGGGACCGTCAGCCCCAGCATTTT.

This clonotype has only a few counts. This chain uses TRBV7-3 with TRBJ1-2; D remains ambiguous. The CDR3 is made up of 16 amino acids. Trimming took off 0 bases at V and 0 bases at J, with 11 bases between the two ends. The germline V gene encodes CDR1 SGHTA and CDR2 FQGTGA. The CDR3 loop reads CASSLTPGTANYGYTF. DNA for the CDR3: TGTGCCAGCAGCTTAACGCCAGGCACCGCTAACTATGGCTACACCTTC.

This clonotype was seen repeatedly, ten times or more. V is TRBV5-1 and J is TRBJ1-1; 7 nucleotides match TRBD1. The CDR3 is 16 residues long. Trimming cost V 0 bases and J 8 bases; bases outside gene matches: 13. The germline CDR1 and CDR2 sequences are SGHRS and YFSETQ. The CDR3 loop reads CASSLGHRDSGAEAFF. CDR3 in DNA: TGCGCCAGCAGCTTGGGCCATCGGGACAGTGGGGCCGAAGCTTTCTTT.

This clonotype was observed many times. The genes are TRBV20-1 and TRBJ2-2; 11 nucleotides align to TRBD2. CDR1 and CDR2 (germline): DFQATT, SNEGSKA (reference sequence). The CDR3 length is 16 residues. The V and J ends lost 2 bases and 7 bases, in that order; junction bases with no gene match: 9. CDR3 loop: CSARPTSGSFGGELFF. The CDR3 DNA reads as TGCAGTGCTAGACCAACTAGCGGGAGCTTTGGCGGGGAGCTGTTTTTT.